What follows describes a single T cell receptor (beta chain). Its antigen is not known. Method: immunoSEQ multiplex PCR; TCRdb's copy keeps in-frame clones and lacks some. This table holds around 50,000 clones, approximately 79% found once. The V and J ends lost 3 bases and 0 bases respectively, with 8 bases between them. Germline V lookup: CDR1 LNHDA, CDR2 SQIVND (reference sequence). The CDR3 length is 14 residues. The data were taken from a study of T cell responses to AZD1222 COVID-19 vaccine. Whole-study results and caveats: Only a handful of AZD1222 recipients tested seropositive at baseline. Two doses of AZD1222 preceded a rise in Spike-specific TCR breadth and depth. The donor cohort was predominantly white British with a female majority, and clonal diversity may have been underestimated.

The V and J genes are TRBV19 and TRBJ1-2; D might be TRBD1 (5 bases). This clonotype originated in an adult in good health. The specimen was peripheral blood, collected on day 0 of AZD1222 vaccination. CDR3: CASSIGRANYGYTF. The CDR3 region has the DNA TGTGCCAGTAGTATTGGCAGGGCTAACTATGGCTACACCTTC.